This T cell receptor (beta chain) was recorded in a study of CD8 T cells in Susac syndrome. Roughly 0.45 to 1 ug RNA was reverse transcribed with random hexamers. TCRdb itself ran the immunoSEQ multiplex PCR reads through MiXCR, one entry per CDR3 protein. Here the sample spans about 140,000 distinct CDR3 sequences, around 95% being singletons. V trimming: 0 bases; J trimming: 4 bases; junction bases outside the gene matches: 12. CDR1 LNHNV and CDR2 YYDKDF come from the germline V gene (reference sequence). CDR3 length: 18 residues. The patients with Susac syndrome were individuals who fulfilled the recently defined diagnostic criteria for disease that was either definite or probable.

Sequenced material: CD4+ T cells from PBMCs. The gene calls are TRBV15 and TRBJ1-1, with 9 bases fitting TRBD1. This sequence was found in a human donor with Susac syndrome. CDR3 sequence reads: CATSRDRLGDRASTEAFF. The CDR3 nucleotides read TGTGCCACCAGCAGAGATCGTTTGGGGGACAGGGCGAGCACTGAAGCTTTCTTT.